The present entry profiles one T cell receptor (beta chain) with its context. Antigen specificity is unknown. Sequencing used immunoSEQ multiplex PCR; TCRdb keeps in-frame clones, though not all of them. The sample includes millions of clones, around 93% seen only once; the top ten take roughly 1.8%. Terminally differentiated effector memory CD45RA+ cells were left out of the naive CD8 fraction, which was CD45RO-negative and positively selected for CCR7. CDR3 length: 11 amino acids. Germline V gene lookup returns CDR1 SQVTM and CDR2 ANQGSEA. The J segment lost 8 bases and the V segment lost 5 bases, leaving 5 bases of the junction unmatched. These data are taken from a study of shared clonotypes between healthy human individuals. The study, taken as a whole, reports: A few donors shared about 4.5% of their naive CD4 clonotypes. Clonotype sharing across donors was expected to vary with sequencing depth.

V and J are TRBV29-1 and TRBJ1-2, with 7 nucleotides matching TRBD1. Sequences were obtained from naive CD8+ T cells from PBMCs. The source is a man aged 18 to 30 in good health. Some clones in this sample may be carry-over from other donors' samples. The CDR3 region has the DNA TGCAGCGTTACAGGGGAAAGGGGCTACACCTTC. Protein: CSVTGERGYTF.